The entry below describes one T cell receptor beta chain. The data were taken from a study of sequential checkpoint blockade in melanoma. Study-wide background: DNA from around 87 pretreatment tumor samples underwent TCRβ immunosequencing.

Here immunoSEQ multiplex PCR was the method, and the copy in TCRdb shows in-frame clones only, minus some. The sample holds 13,000 or so clones, under 25% seen once. The treatment was: randomized to nivolumab then ipilimumab (arm A) or the reverse (arm B). The sequence derives from a human donor with melanoma. The specimen was tumor tissue (inferred from file names), collected from a patient given nivolumab and ipilimumab in sequence.

This chain's CDR3 is CASISGTGANQPQHF. The CDR3 DNA is TGTGCCAGTATCTCCGGGACAGGGGCAAATCAGCCCCAGCATTTT. The chain is built from TRBV19 and TRBJ1-5, with 10 bases that match TRBD1. With V trimmed by 7 bases and J by 4 bases, 7 bases remained unmatched. The CDR3 consists of 15 residues. Looked up from germline, CDR1 is LNHDA and CDR2 is SQIVND (reference sequence). The full variable domain, its missing parts supplied by reference TRBV19 and TRBJ1-5, is DGGITQSPKYLFRKEGQNVTLSCEQNLNHDAMYWYRQDPGQGLRLIYYSQIVNDFQKGDIAEGYSVSREKKESFPLTVTSAQKNPTAFYLCASISGTGANQPQHFGDGTRLSIL.